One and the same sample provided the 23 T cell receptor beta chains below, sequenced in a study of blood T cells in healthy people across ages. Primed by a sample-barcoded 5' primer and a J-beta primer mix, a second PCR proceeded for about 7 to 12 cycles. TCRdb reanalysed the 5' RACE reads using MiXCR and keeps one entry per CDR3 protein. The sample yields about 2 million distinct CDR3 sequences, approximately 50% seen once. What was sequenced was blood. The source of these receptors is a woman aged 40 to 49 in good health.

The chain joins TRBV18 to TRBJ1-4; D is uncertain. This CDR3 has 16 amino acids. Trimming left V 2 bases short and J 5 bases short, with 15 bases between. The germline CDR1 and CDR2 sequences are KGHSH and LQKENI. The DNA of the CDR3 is TGTGCCAGCTCACCATCGTACGGAGATTTGAATGAAAAACTGTTTTTT. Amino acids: CASSPSYGDLNEKLFF.

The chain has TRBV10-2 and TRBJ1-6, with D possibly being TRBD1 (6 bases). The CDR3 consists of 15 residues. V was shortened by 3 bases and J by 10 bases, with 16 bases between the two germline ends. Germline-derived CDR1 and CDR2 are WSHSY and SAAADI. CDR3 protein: CASSDRGGLYSPLHF. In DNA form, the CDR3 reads TGCGCCAGCAGTGATAGGGGGGGACTTTACTCACCCCTCCACTTT.

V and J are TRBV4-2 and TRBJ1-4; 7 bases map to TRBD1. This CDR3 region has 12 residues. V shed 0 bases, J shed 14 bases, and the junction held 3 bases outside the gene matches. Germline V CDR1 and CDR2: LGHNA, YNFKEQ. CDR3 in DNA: TGTGCCAGCAGCCAAGATGCAGGGGGGCTGTTTTTT. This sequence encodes CASSQDAGGLFF.

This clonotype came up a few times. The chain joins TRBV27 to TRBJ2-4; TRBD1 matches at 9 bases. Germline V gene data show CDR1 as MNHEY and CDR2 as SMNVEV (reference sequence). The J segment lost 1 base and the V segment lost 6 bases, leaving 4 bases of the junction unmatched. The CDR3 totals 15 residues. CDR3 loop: CASRRQGEAKNIQYF. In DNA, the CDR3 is TGTGCCAGCAGAAGACAGGGGGAGGCCAAAAACATTCAGTACTTC.

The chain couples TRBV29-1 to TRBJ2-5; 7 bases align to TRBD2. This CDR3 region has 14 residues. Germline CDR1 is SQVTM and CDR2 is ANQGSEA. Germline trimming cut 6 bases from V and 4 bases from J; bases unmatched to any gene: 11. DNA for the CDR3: TGCAGCGTCCTCTGGGGGGGTGGGGGAGAGACCCAGTACTTC. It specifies CSVLWGGGGETQYF. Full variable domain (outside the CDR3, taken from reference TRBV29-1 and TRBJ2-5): SAVISQKPSRDICQRGTSLTIQCQVDSQVTMMFWYRQQPGQSLTLIATANQGSEATYESGFVIDKFPISRPNLTFSTLTVSNMSPEDSSIYLCSVLWGGGGETQYFGPGTRLLVL.

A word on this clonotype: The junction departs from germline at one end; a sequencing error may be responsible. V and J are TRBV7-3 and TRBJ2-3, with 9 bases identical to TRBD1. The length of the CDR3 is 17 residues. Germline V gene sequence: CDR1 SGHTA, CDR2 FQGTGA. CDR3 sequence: CASSLLPRQGDQDTQYF. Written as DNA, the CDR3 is TGTGCCAGTAGCTTATTACCCCGACAGGGGGATCAAGATACGCAGTATTTT.

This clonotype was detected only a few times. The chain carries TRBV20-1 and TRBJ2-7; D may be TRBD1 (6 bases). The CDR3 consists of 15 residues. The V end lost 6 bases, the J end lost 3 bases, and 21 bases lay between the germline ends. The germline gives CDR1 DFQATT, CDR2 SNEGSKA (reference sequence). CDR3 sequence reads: CSAPQVPGADYEQYF. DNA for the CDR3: TGCAGTGCCCCTCAGGTCCCAGGGGCAGACTACGAGCAGTACTTC.

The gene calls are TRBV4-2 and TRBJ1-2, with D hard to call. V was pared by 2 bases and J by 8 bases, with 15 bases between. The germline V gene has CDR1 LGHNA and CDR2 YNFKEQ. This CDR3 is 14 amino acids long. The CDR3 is CASSQSGMGRGYTF. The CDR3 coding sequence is TGTGCCAGCAGCCAAAGTGGGATGGGAAGGGGCTACACCTTC.

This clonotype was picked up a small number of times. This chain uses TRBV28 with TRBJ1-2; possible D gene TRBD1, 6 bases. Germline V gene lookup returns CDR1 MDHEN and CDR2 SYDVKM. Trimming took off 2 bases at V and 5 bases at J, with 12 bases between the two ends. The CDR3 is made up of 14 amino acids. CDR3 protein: CASSLPDRKYGYTF. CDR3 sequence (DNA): TGTGCCAGCAGTTTACCGGACAGAAAGTATGGCTACACCTTC.

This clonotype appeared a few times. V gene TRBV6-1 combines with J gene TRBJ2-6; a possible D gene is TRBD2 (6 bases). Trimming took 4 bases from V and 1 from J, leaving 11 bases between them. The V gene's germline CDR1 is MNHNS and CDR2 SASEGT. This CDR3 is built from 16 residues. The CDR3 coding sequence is TGTGCCAGCAGTGGGGATGGGAGGTCTGGGGCCAACGTCCTGACTTTC. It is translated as CASSGDGRSGANVLTF.

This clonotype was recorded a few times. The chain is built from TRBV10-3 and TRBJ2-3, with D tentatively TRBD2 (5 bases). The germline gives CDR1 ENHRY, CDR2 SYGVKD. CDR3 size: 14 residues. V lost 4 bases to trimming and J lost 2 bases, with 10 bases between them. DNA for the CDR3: TGTGCCATCAGTGGTAGCGCAACCACAGATACGCAGTATTTT. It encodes CAISGSATTDTQYF.

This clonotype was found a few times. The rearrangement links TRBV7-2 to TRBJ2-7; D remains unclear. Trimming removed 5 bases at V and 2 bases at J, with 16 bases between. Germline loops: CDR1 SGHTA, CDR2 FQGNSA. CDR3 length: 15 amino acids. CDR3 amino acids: CASSLQALGTYEQYF. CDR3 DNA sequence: TGTGCCAGCAGCCTTCAGGCGCTAGGAACCTACGAGCAGTACTTC. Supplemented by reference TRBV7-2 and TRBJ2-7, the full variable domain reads GAGVSQSPSNKVTEKGKDVELRCDPISGHTALYWYRQSLGQGLEFLIYFQGNSAPDKSGLPSDRFSAERTGGSVSTLTIQRTQQEDSAVYLCASSLQALGTYEQYFGPGTRLTVT.

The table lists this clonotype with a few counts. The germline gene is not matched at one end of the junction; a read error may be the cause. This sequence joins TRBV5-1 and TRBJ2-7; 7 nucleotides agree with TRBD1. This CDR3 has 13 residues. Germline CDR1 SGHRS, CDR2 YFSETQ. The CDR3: CASSKGQSYEQYF. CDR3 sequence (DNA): TGTGCCAGCAGCAAGGGACAGTCCTACGAGCAGTACTTC. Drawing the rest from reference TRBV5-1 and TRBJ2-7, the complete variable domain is KAGVTQTPRYLIKTRGQQVTLSCSPISGHRSVSWYQQTPGQGLQFLFEYFSETQRNKGNFPGRFSGRQFSNSRSEMNVSTLELGDSALYLCASSKGQSYEQYFGPGTRLTVT.

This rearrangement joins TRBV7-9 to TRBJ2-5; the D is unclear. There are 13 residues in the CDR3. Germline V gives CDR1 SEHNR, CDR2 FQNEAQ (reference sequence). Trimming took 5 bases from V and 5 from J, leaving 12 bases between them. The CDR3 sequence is CASSPDSLETQYF. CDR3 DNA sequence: TGTGCCAGCAGCCCCGACTCCCTGGAGACCCAGTACTTC.

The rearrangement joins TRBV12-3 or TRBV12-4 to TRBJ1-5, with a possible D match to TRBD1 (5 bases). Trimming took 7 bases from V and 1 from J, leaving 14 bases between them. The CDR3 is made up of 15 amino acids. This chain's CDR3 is CASTFRWGSNQPQHF. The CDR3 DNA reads TGTGCCAGCACGTTCCGCTGGGGGAGCAATCAGCCCCAGCATTTT.

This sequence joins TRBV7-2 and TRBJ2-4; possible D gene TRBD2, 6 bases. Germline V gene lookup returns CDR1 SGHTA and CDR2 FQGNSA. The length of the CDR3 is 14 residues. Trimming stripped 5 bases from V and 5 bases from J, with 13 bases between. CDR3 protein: CASSVGGRENIQYF. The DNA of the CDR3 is TGTGCCAGCAGCGTGGGGGGAAGGGAAAACATTCAGTACTTC.

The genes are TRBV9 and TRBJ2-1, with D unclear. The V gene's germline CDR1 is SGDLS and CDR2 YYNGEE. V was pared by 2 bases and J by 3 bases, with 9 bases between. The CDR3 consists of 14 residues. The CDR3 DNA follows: TGTGCCAGCAGCGTTGACGGTTTCTACAATGAGCAGTTCTTC. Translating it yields CASSVDGFYNEQFF.

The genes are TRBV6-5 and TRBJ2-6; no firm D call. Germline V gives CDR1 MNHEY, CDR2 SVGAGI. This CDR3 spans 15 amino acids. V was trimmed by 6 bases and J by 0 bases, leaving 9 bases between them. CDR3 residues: CASSTIGSGANVLTF. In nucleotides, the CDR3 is TGTGCCAGCAGCACCATTGGCTCTGGGGCCAACGTCCTGACTTTC.

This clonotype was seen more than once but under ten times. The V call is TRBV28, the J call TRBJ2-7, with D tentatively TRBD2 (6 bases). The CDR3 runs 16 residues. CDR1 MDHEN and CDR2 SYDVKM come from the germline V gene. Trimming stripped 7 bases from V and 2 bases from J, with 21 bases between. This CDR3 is CASKSLGLTKTYEQYF. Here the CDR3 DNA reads TGTGCCAGCAAATCGCTGGGACTCACCAAGACCTACGAGCAGTACTTC.

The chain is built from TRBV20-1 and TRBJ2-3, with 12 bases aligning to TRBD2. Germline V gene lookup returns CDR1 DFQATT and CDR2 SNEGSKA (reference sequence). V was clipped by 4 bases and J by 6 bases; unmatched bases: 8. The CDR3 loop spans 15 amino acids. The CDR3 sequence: CSAIQLAGGPDTQYF. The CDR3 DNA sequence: TGCAGTGCTATCCAGCTAGCGGGGGGGCCGGATACGCAGTATTTT.

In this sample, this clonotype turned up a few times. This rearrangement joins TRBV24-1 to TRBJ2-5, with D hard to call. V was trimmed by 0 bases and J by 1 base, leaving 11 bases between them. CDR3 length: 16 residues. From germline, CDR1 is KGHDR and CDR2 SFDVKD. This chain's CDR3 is CATSDLQGLSQETQYF. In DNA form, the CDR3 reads TGTGCCACCAGTGATTTGCAAGGGCTCTCCCAAGAGACCCAGTACTTC.

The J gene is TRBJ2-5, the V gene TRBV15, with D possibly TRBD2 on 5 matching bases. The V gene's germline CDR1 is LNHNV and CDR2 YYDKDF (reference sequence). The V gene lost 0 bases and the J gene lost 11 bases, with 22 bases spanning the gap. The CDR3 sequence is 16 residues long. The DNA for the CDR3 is TGTGCCACCAGCAGAGATAACAGACCCGTTGTGGGAGAGCAGTACTTC. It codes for CATSRDNRPVVGEQYF.

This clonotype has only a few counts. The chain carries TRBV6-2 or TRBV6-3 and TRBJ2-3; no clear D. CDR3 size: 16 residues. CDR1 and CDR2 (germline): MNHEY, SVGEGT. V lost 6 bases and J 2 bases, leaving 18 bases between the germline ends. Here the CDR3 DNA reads TGTGCCAGCAGCCTCGGACCCCAGGTCAACACAGATACGCAGTATTTT. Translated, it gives CASSLGPQVNTDTQYF.